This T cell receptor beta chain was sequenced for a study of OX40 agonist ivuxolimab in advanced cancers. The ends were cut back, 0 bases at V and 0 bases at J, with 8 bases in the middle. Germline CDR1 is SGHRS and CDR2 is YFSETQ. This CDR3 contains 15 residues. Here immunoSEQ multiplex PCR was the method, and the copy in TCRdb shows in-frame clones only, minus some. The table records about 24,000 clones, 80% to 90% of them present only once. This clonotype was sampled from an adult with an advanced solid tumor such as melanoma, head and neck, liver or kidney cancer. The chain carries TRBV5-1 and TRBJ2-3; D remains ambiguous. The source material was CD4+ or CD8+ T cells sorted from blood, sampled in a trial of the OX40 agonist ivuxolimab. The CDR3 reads CASSLDVLSTDTQYF. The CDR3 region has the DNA TGCGCCAGCAGCTTGGATGTGCTAAGCACAGATACGCAGTATTTT. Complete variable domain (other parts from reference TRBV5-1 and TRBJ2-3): KAGVTQTPRYLIKTRGQQVTLSCSPISGHRSVSWYQQTPGQGLQFLFEYFSETQRNKGNFPGRFSGRQFSNSRSEMNVSTLELGDSALYLCASSLDVLSTDTQYFGPGTRLTVL.